The 13 T cell receptor beta chains listed next were all sequenced from one sample in a study of shared T cell receptors in the human thymus. The data were produced by immunoSEQ multiplex PCR, yet TCRdb's version contains in-frame clones alone and is incomplete. Among 450,000 to 650,000 clones listed, 78% were seen once. These data also featured in a second study, about human thymus T cells.

The sequencing input was thymocytes. All receptors derive from a boy younger than two with a congenital heart defect.

V and J are TRBV4-3 and TRBJ2-3; D might be TRBD2 (6 bases). The germline V gene encodes CDR1 LGHNA and CDR2 YSLEER. Trimming pared 4 bases from V and 2 bases from J, leaving 19 bases between. The CDR3 extends over 17 amino acids. CDR3 sequence: CASSPTSGAGSTDTQYF. CDR3 coding DNA: TGCGCCAGCAGCCCCACAAGTGGAGCGGGTTCCACAGATACGCAGTATTTT.

This clone was detected once. The genes are TRBV4-2 and TRBJ2-1, with TRBD2 identical over 14 bases. This CDR3 spans 20 amino acids. Germline CDR1 and CDR2: LGHNA and YNFKEQ. The ends lost 0 bases at V and 9 bases at J; junction bases unmatched: 16. Here the CDR3 reads CASSQEGGGGTSGSRAEQFF. As DNA, the CDR3 is TGTGCCAGCAGCCAAGAAGGGGGGGGCGGGACTAGCGGGAGCAGGGCTGAGCAGTTCTTC.

The chain combines TRBV28 with TRBJ2-7; 10 bases are shared with TRBD2. This CDR3 comprises 15 residues. Looked up from germline, CDR1 is MDHEN and CDR2 is SYDVKM. V shed 6 bases and J 4 bases; nucleotides not matched to a gene: 9. CDR3 in amino acids: CASRPGLADRYEQYF. CDR3 nucleotide sequence: TGTGCCAGCAGACCAGGACTAGCGGACCGTTACGAGCAGTACTTC.

The chain uses TRBV27 and TRBJ2-1, with 9 bases lining up with TRBD2. Trimming cost V 6 bases and J 2 bases; bases outside gene matches: 11. Germline V CDR1 and CDR2: MNHEY, SMNVEV (reference sequence). This CDR3 spans 17 amino acids. The CDR3 DNA reads as TGTGCCAGCAGGAACCCCGTCCTAGCGGGAACCTACAATGAGCAGTTCTTC. Amino acids: CASRNPVLAGTYNEQFF.

The chain has TRBV6-1 and TRBJ2-7; TRBD1 aligns across 10 bases. The CDR3 is 19 residues long. Germline-derived CDR1 and CDR2 are MNHNS and SASEGT. V lost 0 bases, J lost 5 bases, and 16 bases stayed unmatched. DNA of the CDR3: TGTGCCAGCAGTGAAGCGGACGCCAGCAGGACAGGGGGTCTGCACGAGCAGTACTTC. It specifies CASSEADASRTGGLHEQYF.

The chain joins TRBV9 to TRBJ1-2; TRBD1 matches 8 bases. CDR3 length: 15 amino acids. The trim removed 4 bases at V and 8 bases at J, leaving 13 bases unmatched. The germline gives CDR1 SGDLS, CDR2 YYNGEE. CDR3 coding DNA: TGTGCCAGCAGCCCCCAGACAGGGGTTGGTTCGGGCTACACCTTC. Protein product: CASSPQTGVGSGYTF.

This clone was seen once. The rearrangement links TRBV25-1 to TRBJ2-7, with 8 bases that match TRBD2. The CDR3 is 14 residues long. CDR1 and CDR2 (germline): MGHDK, SYGVNS. Unmatched junction bases numbered 6, after V lost 3 bases and J lost 5 bases. The CDR3 coding sequence is TGTGCCAGCAGTGACAGCGGGAGAGCCAACGAGCAGTACTTC. Protein sequence: CASSDSGRANEQYF.

The V gene is TRBV30, the J gene TRBJ1-1; the D gene is possibly TRBD1 (5 bases). The CDR3 consists of 14 residues. Germline CDR1 is GTSNPN and CDR2 is SVGIG (reference sequence). V was clipped by 6 bases and J by 5 bases, with 19 bases between them. The CDR3 DNA reads TGTGCCTGCCCGGGGACTGCCCCAAAAACTGAAGCTTTCTTT. This encodes CACPGTAPKTEAFF. The entire variable domain, with the rest obtained from reference TRBV30 and TRBJ1-1, is as follows: SQTIHQWPATLVQPVGSPLSLECTVEGTSNPNLYWYRQAAGRGLQLLFYSVGIGQISSEVPQNLSASRPQDRQFILSSKKLLLSDSGFYLCACPGTAPKTEAFFGQGTRLTVV.

This rearrangement joins TRBV4-3 to TRBJ2-2; tentatively, D is TRBD2 (7 bases). Germline loops: CDR1 LGHNA, CDR2 YSLEER. The germline V and J ends were trimmed by 0 bases and 5 bases, with 22 bases remaining between them. CDR3 length: 19 amino acids. As DNA, the CDR3 is TGCGCCAGCAGCCAAGAATGCTGTGGGGACGGGGGGCGTACCGGGGAGCTGTTTTTT. Translation: CASSQECCGDGGRTGELFF.

The J gene is TRBJ1-1, the V gene TRBV6-4; D remains ambiguous. The germline V and J ends were trimmed by 3 bases and 1 base, with 12 bases remaining between them. CDR1 is MRHNA, CDR2 SNTAGT, per germline. The CDR3 extends over 15 amino acids. The CDR3: CASSEKSGRNTEAFF. In nucleotides, the CDR3 is TGTGCCAGCAGTGAAAAGTCGGGGAGGAACACTGAAGCTTTCTTT.

The chain couples TRBV11-2 to TRBJ2-5, with D maybe TRBD1 (5 bases). Trimming shortened V by 1 base and J by 0 bases, and 18 bases separated the two germline ends. There are 18 residues in the CDR3. CDR1 is SGHAT, CDR2 FQNNGV, per germline. CDR3 in amino acids: CASSLVGAGRKNQETQYF. The CDR3 nucleotides read TGTGCCAGCAGCTTAGTAGGTGCAGGGCGCAAGAACCAAGAGACCCAGTACTTC.

The V and J genes are TRBV28 and TRBJ2-1, with a possible D match to TRBD1 (5 bases). Looked up from germline, CDR1 is MDHEN and CDR2 is SYDVKM. Trimming removed 2 bases from V and 0 bases from J, with 5 bases in between. The CDR3 is made up of 14 amino acids. As DNA, the CDR3 is TGTGCCAGCAGTTTAGACAGCTCCTACAATGAGCAGTTCTTC. Its protein product is CASSLDSSYNEQFF.

The rearrangement links TRBV2 to TRBJ2-1; a possible D gene is TRBD1 (6 bases). The germline CDR1 and CDR2 sequences are SNHLY and FYNNEI. Trimming pared 7 bases from V and 5 bases from J, leaving 15 bases between. The CDR3 length is 14 residues. The CDR3 is CASTERGSNNEQFF. The CDR3 nucleotides are TGTGCCAGCACCGAGAGGGGGTCCAACAATGAGCAGTTCTTC. The full variable domain, completed using reference TRBV2 and TRBJ2-1, is EPEVTQTPSHQVTQMGQEVILRCVPISNHLYFYWYRQILGQKVEFLVSFYNNEISEKSEIFDDQFSVERPDGSNFTLKIRSTKLEDSAMYFCASTERGSNNEQFFGPGTRLTVL.